The source of this T cell receptor beta chain is a study of cytomegalovirus exposure and HLA in healthy donors. The CDR3 loop spans 17 amino acids. The germline V gene encodes CDR1 MGHRA and CDR2 YSYEKL. Unmatched junction bases numbered 2, after V lost 1 base and J lost 0 bases. Use of 60 Vbeta and 13 Jbeta primers characterized the PCR. Only in-frame clones appear in the TCRdb table, and some are missing; sequencing was by immunoSEQ multiplex PCR. The repertoire consists of around 57,000 clones, with 80% to 90% occurring once and the leading ten covering around 1.5%. Broader study findings: TRBV6-2, TRBV6-3 and some other V segments were excluded as indistinguishable. Later findings reportedly placed an Asian-associated ancestry cluster below the approximately 700-donor mean for N-insertions.

With respect to this clone: What it recognizes is unknown.

Specimen: PBMCs. The chain recombines TRBV4-1 with TRBJ1-6, with 8 bases that match TRBD1. The clonotype comes from a man aged 30 to 39 in good health and CMV-seropositive. The CDR3 loop is CASSQGTGSSYNSPLHF. CDR3 nucleotide sequence: TGCGCCAGCAGCCAAGGGACAGGGAGCTCCTATAATTCACCCCTCCACTTT.